Shown below are 20 T cell receptor beta chains from a single sample sequenced in a study of spatial heterogeneity in lung cancer. General study findings and limits: One measure, the expanded intratumoral alpha and beta TCR count, tracked tumor mutation counts.

The sample's time point: sample taken at primary tumor resection. For these TCRs, the target antigens are not known. TCRdb called the 5' RACE reads again in MiXCR, with one record for every CDR3 protein. The repertoire holds about 18,000 distinct CDR3 sequences, with 8.5% to 10% as singletons. The material was lung tumor tissue, obtained at surgery. The receptors were gathered from a female donor with early-stage non-small cell lung cancer.

Turning to this clonotype: Within a library made for alpha chains, this beta chain is off target, and its count is uninformative. The CDR3 bases are TGCAGTGCCAACACCGGGACTATTTACAATGAGCAGTTCTTC. It codes for CSANTGTIYNEQFF. The rearrangement uses TRBV20-1 and TRBJ2-1, with 7 bases lining up with TRBD2. The germline gives CDR1 DFQATT, CDR2 SNEGSKA (reference sequence). The CDR3 is 14 amino acids. V lost 6 bases, J lost 4 bases, and 9 bases stayed unmatched.

By its share, this clonotype is medium-sized. Found in a library prepared for alpha chains, this beta chain is an off-target read, and its abundance has little meaning. The V and J genes are TRBV12-5 and TRBJ2-7; D perhaps matches TRBD2 (6 bases). Germline lookup yields CDR1 LGHNT and CDR2 FRNRAP. The CDR3 is 17 residues long. Trimming took off 6 bases at V and 2 bases at J, with 23 bases between the two ends. The CDR3 protein is CASGTTGGAISAYEQYF. DNA of the CDR3: TGTGCTAGTGGGACAACTGGAGGGGCCATCTCGGCCTACGAGCAGTACTTC.

This clonotype was found many times. Little can be read into the size of this beta chain, an off-target read in a library designed for alpha chains. This rearrangement joins TRBV5-1 to TRBJ1-5; D is uncertain. V dropped 0 bases and J dropped 2 bases, with 9 bases sitting between them. The CDR3 contains 15 residues. Germline-derived CDR1 and CDR2 are SGHRS and YFSETQ. CDR3 region: CASSLDSVGNQPQHF. The CDR3 DNA reads as TGCGCCAGCAGCTTGGACAGCGTGGGCAATCAGCCCCAGCATTTT.

This clonotype was seen repeatedly, ten times or more. This beta chain is off target for a library built for alpha chains, so its abundance means little. The chain carries TRBV20-1 and TRBJ2-3, with D possibly being TRBD2 (5 bases). CDR1 is DFQATT, CDR2 SNEGSKA, per germline (reference sequence). The CDR3 covers 14 residues. V was clipped by 2 bases and J by 5 bases, with 14 bases between them. The CDR3: CSARRAAGGDTQYF. The DNA of the CDR3 is TGCAGTGCTAGACGGGCCGCCGGAGGAGATACGCAGTATTTT.

This clonotype was seen more than once but under ten times. For a library built for alpha chains, this beta chain is a stray read; little rests on its size. The genes are TRBV11-2 and TRBJ2-1; 14 nucleotides line up with TRBD2. The CDR3 totals 20 residues. Germline values: CDR1 SGHAT, CDR2 FQNNGV. The J segment lost 0 bases and the V segment lost 7 bases, leaving 14 bases of the junction unmatched. The CDR3 sequence is CASIHLRTSGGPSSYNEQFF. Written as DNA, the CDR3 is TGTGCCAGCATCCATCTCAGGACTAGCGGGGGGCCCAGCTCCTACAATGAGCAGTTCTTC. Drawing the rest from reference TRBV11-2 and TRBJ2-1, the complete variable domain is EAGVAQSPRYKIIEKRQSVAFWCNPISGHATLYWYQQILGQGPKLLIQFQNNGVVDDSQLPKDRFSAERLKGVDSTLKIQPAKLEDSAVYLCASIHLRTSGGPSSYNEQFFGPGTRLTVL.

About this clonotype itself: This beta chain appears as a stray read in a library generated for alpha chains; its size is not informative. The V call is TRBV7-9, the J call TRBJ1-4; no definite D call. Trimming shortened V by 3 bases and J by 6 bases, and 11 bases separated the two germline ends. Looked up from germline, CDR1 is SEHNR and CDR2 is FQNEAQ (reference sequence). The CDR3 has 14 residues. The CDR3 region has the DNA TGTGCCAGCAGCTTGAAGTCCCCCTATGAAAAACTGTTTTTT. Encoded protein: CASSLKSPYEKLFF.

This clonotype occurred many times. This beta chain represents an off-target read in a library built for alpha chains; its size is of limited meaning. V is TRBV15 and J is TRBJ1-1; a weak D match, TRBD1 (6 bases). CDR1 and CDR2 (germline): LNHNV, YYDKDF (reference sequence). The CDR3 runs 16 residues. V shed 1 base and J shed 3 bases, with 15 bases lying between them. The CDR3 reads CATSRVGAGYDTEAFF. DNA for the CDR3: TGTGCCACCAGCAGAGTGGGGGCAGGATATGACACTGAAGCTTTCTTT. Looking up the rest from reference TRBV15 and TRBJ1-1 gives the full variable domain: DAMVIQNPRYQVTQFGKPVTLSCSQTLNHNVMYWYQQKSSQAPKLLFHYYDKDFNNEADTPDNFQSRRPNTSFCFLDIRSPGLGDTAMYLCATSRVGAGYDTEAFFGQGTRLTVV.

This clonotype has just a few counts. With the library built for alpha chains, this beta chain is off target and its frequency is not meaningful. V gene TRBV10-3 combines with J gene TRBJ2-3; 7 bases match TRBD1. Germline CDR1 ENHRY, CDR2 SYGVKD. J was trimmed by 1 base and V by 6 bases; bases with no gene match: 4. The CDR3 loop spans 14 amino acids. The CDR3 DNA reads as TGTGCCATCAGAGACGGACAGGGCACAGATACGCAGTATTTT. As protein: CAIRDGQGTDTQYF.

For this clonotype: For a library built for alpha chains, this beta chain is a stray read; little rests on its size. The chain couples TRBV5-5 to TRBJ1-1; 8 bases are shared with TRBD1. Germline values: CDR1 SGHKS, CDR2 YYEKEE (reference sequence). J lost 4 bases, V lost 4 bases, and 9 bases had no gene match. This CDR3 is built from 15 residues. CDR3 sequence (DNA): TGTGCCAGCAGCGAAATAGGACAGGGTGGCACTGAAGCTTTCTTT. Translating gives CASSEIGQGGTEAFF.

This clonotype is medium-sized (0.01 to 0.1%) by share. This beta chain was picked up by a library intended for alpha chains and is off target, so its count carries little meaning. The chain carries TRBV5-5 and TRBJ1-6; weak D call: TRBD1 (5 bases). Trimming shortened V by 0 bases and J by 5 bases, and 6 bases separated the two germline ends. CDR1 SGHKS and CDR2 YYEKEE come from the germline V gene (reference sequence). The CDR3 has 14 amino acids. CDR3 in amino acids: CASSLGGDNSPLHF. CDR3 bases: TGTGCCAGCAGCTTGGGAGGGGATAATTCACCCCTCCACTTT.

This clonotype came up many times. Found in a library prepared for alpha chains, this beta chain is an off-target read, and its abundance has little meaning. The J gene is TRBJ2-7, the V gene TRBV19; 8 bases agree with TRBD1. Germline V gives CDR1 LNHDA, CDR2 SQIVND (reference sequence). The ends lost 3 bases at V and 6 bases at J; junction bases unmatched: 4. The CDR3 runs 13 residues. The CDR3 sequence: CASSIVTGVEQYF. In nucleotides, the CDR3 is TGTGCCAGTAGTATTGTGACAGGGGTCGAGCAGTACTTC.

This clonotype turned up a few times. Because this beta chain is a stray read in a library intended to capture alpha chains, its abundance should not be given much weight. The V gene is TRBV9, the J gene TRBJ1-2; 9 positions agree with TRBD1. Germline V gives CDR1 SGDLS, CDR2 YYNGEE. Trimming took 4 bases from V and 7 from J; bases not matched to a gene: 8. The CDR3 is 14 residues long. The CDR3 DNA reads TGTGCCAGCAGCACAACAGGGGGCGCCGGTGGCTACACCTTC. The encoded protein is CASSTTGGAGGYTF. Drawing the rest from reference TRBV9 and TRBJ1-2, the complete variable domain is DSGVTQTPKHLITATGQRVTLRCSPRSGDLSVYWYQQSLDQGLQFLIQYYNGEERAKGNILERFSAQQFPDLHSELNLSSLELGDSALYFCASSTTGGAGGYTFGSGTRLTVV.

A note on this clonotype: This beta chain is a stray read from a library made for alpha chains; its abundance is not meaningful. The gene calls are TRBV7-6 and TRBJ2-5; D ambiguous. Germline lookup yields CDR1 SGHVS and CDR2 FNYEAQ. Trimming left V 3 bases short and J 2 bases short, with 7 bases between. The CDR3 consists of 13 residues. The CDR3 loop is CASSFSRQETQYF. In DNA form, the CDR3 reads TGTGCCAGCAGCTTCAGCAGGCAAGAGACCCAGTACTTC. The full variable domain, in which reference TRBV7-6 and TRBJ2-5 provide the parts outside the CDR3, is GAGVSQSPRYKVTKRGQDVALRCDPISGHVSLYWYRQALGQGPEFLTYFNYEAQQDKSGLPNDRFSAERPEGSISTLTIQRTEQRDSAMYRCASSFSRQETQYFGPGTRLLVL.

This clonotype was found many times. A library prepared for alpha chains yielded this beta chain as an off-target read; its size is of little meaning. The rearrangement uses TRBV20-1 and TRBJ2-7; D is undetermined. V was shortened by 4 bases and J by 3 bases, with 10 bases between the two germline ends. Germline V gene sequence: CDR1 DFQATT, CDR2 SNEGSKA (reference sequence). CDR3 length: 12 amino acids. This CDR3 reads CSAKADFYEQYF. CDR3 DNA sequence: TGCAGTGCTAAGGCGGATTTCTACGAGCAGTACTTC.

Regarding this clonotype: Found in a library prepared for alpha chains, this beta chain is an off-target read, and its abundance has little meaning. The V and J genes are TRBV5-1 and TRBJ2-7; D uncertain. V lost 0 bases, J lost 0 bases, and 10 bases lay in between. The CDR3 consists of 15 residues. The germline CDR1 and CDR2 sequences are SGHRS and YFSETQ. For the CDR3, the DNA is TGCGCCAGCAGCTTGGCCGGGCAGAACTCCTACGAGCAGTACTTC. Translated, it gives CASSLAGQNSYEQYF.

With respect to this clonotype: This beta chain is an off-target read within a library intended for alpha chains, so its frequency means little. This chain joins TRBV5-4 and TRBJ2-5; TRBD2 agrees at 9 bases. The CDR3 covers 16 residues. V was pared by 4 bases and J by 2 bases, with 9 bases of the junction left unmatched. The germline V gene encodes CDR1 SGHNT and CDR2 YYREEE (reference sequence). The CDR3 spells CASSIIAGAGQETQYF. The CDR3 coding sequence is TGTGCCAGCAGCATAATAGCGGGGGCGGGACAAGAGACCCAGTACTTC.

This clonotype has a handful of counts. This beta chain is a stray sequence in a library constructed for alpha chains; its clone size is not meaningful. This sequence joins TRBV5-1 and TRBJ1-1; D not certain. The V gene lost 4 bases and the J gene lost 4 bases, with 11 bases spanning the gap. Per germline, CDR1 SGHRS and CDR2 YFSETQ. The CDR3 is made up of 13 amino acids. CDR3 coding DNA: TGCGCCAGCAGCCAGACGCGGATCACTGAAGCTTTCTTT. Translation: CASSQTRITEAFF.

Comments on this clonotype: This beta chain is off target for a library built for alpha chains, so its abundance means little. J is TRBJ1-6 and V is TRBV9; the D gene is possibly TRBD1 (5 bases). The CDR3 is made up of 15 amino acids. V was trimmed by 5 bases and J by 10 bases, leaving 19 bases between them. Germline V gene lookup returns CDR1 SGDLS and CDR2 YYNGEE. The CDR3 DNA reads as TGTGCCAGCAGAGCTGAGGGACCACGAGGGTCACCCCTCCACTTT. Its protein is CASRAEGPRGSPLHF.

This clonotype has only a few counts. Since it is a stray read in a library aimed at alpha chains, this beta chain has a size that is not meaningful. V is TRBV3-1 and J is TRBJ2-1; TRBD2 matches 11 bases. Germline V lookup: CDR1 LGHDT, CDR2 YNNKEL (reference sequence). The CDR3 is 15 amino acids. V was clipped by 2 bases and J by 8 bases; unmatched bases: 5. CDR3 amino acids: CASSQLAGGGDEQFF. In nucleotides, the CDR3 is TGTGCCAGCAGCCAACTAGCGGGGGGAGGGGATGAGCAGTTCTTC.

This clonotype was counted between two and nine times. This beta chain represents an off-target read in a library built for alpha chains; its size is of limited meaning. V and J are TRBV18 and TRBJ2-1; TRBD2 aligns across 10 bases. In germline, CDR1 is KGHSH, CDR2 LQKENI. Trimming at V came to 6 bases and at J to 5 bases, leaving 13 bases not matched to a gene. This CDR3 is built from 17 residues. This CDR3 reads CASSRDLLAGAHNEQFF. The CDR3 DNA is TGTGCCAGCTCTCGCGACCTTCTAGCGGGGGCTCACAATGAGCAGTTCTTC.